Each of the 23 T cell receptor beta chains below was sequenced from the same sample in a study of T cell responses to AZD1222 COVID-19 vaccine. The data were produced by immunoSEQ multiplex PCR, yet TCRdb's version contains in-frame clones alone and is incomplete. The sample includes about 160,000 clones, 88% of them seen just once. The sequences come from peripheral blood, collected on day 0 of AZD1222 vaccination. These receptors all stem from an adult in good health.

This rearrangement joins TRBV30 to TRBJ2-7, with 11 bases fitting TRBD1. Germline V gene sequence: CDR1 GTSNPN, CDR2 SVGIG (reference sequence). V lost 4 bases to trimming and J lost 2 bases; unmatched junction nucleotides: 4. This CDR3 contains 14 residues. The CDR3 bases are TGTGCCTGGACACGGGGACAGGGGGCCTACGAGCAGTACTTC. Protein: CAWTRGQGAYEQYF.

This chain connects TRBV5-5 to TRBJ1-6, with a weak D call TRBD1 (6 bases). V gave up 0 bases and J gave up 9 bases, with 13 bases separating them. CDR3 length: 15 residues. Germline V gene data show CDR1 as SGHKS and CDR2 as YYEKEE (reference sequence). The CDR3 sequence: CASSLGASGVSPLHF. In DNA form, the CDR3 reads TGTGCCAGCAGCTTGGGGGCGTCAGGGGTTTCACCCCTCCACTTT. The whole variable domain, remainder taken from reference TRBV5-5 and TRBJ1-6, is DAGVTQSPTHLIKTRGQQVTLRCSPISGHKSVSWYQQVLGQGPQFIFQYYEKEERGRGNFPDRFSARQFPNYSSELNVNALLLGDSALYLCASSLGASGVSPLHFGNGTRLTVT.

This clone was counted between two and nine times. The genes are TRBV6-1 and TRBJ2-3, with D unclear. Per the germline V gene, CDR1 is MNHNS and CDR2 is SASEGT. V was cut by 3 bases and J by 6 bases, with 10 bases left in between. The CDR3 spans 13 residues. The CDR3 nucleotides are TGTGCCAGCAGTGACCAGGCCCCCGATACGCAGTATTTT. This encodes CASSDQAPDTQYF.

The chain joins TRBV5-6 to TRBJ1-4; 10 bases map to TRBD1. CDR1 is SGHDT, CDR2 YYEEEE, per germline. The V segment lost 3 bases and the J segment 9 bases; nucleotides outside the gene matches: 11. The CDR3 sequence is 16 residues long. This CDR3 reads CASSSRTGGGNQKLFF. Written as DNA, the CDR3 is TGTGCCAGCAGCTCTCGGACAGGGGGTGGGAATCAAAAACTGTTTTTT.

This clone showed up just once. This chain uses TRBV10-2 with TRBJ2-7; either TRBD1 or TRBD2 may supply D (6 bases each). Trimming pared 0 bases from V and 0 bases from J, leaving 9 bases between. This CDR3 comprises 15 residues. CDR1 WSHSY and CDR2 SAAADI come from the germline V gene. CDR3 region: CASSESGGLSYEQYF. In nucleotides, the CDR3 is TGCGCCAGCAGTGAGTCGGGGGGCCTCTCCTACGAGCAGTACTTC.

The chain carries TRBV19 and TRBJ1-5; D remains unclear. CDR3 length: 14 residues. V gave up 0 bases and J gave up 0 bases, with 3 bases separating them. Germline CDR1 is LNHDA and CDR2 is SQIVND (reference sequence). The CDR3 sequence: CASSIDGSNQPQHF. CDR3 in DNA: TGTGCCAGTAGTATAGATGGTAGCAATCAGCCCCAGCATTTT. Based on the CDR3 plus reference TRBV19 and TRBJ1-5, the full variable domain is DGGITQSPKYLFRKEGQNVTLSCEQNLNHDAMYWYRQDPGQGLRLIYYSQIVNDFQKGDIAEGYSVSREKKESFPLTVTSAQKNPTAFYLCASSIDGSNQPQHFGDGTRLSIL.

The chain uses TRBV9 and TRBJ2-7; 9 bases fit TRBD1. The germline V gene encodes CDR1 SGDLS and CDR2 YYNGEE. The CDR3 runs 13 residues. V lost 7 bases and J lost 1; bases outside the gene matches: 3. CDR3 DNA: TGTGCCAGCGCGGGACAGGGATCCTACGAGCAGTACTTC. Its protein product is CASAGQGSYEQYF.

The V gene is TRBV5-6, the J gene TRBJ1-1, with 8 positions matching TRBD1. Unmatched junction bases numbered 8, after V lost 3 bases and J lost 4 bases. The V gene's germline CDR1 is SGHDT and CDR2 YYEEEE. This CDR3 contains 15 residues. The CDR3 here is CASSSLDRAGTEAFF. The CDR3 DNA sequence: TGTGCCAGCAGCTCCCTGGACAGGGCGGGCACTGAAGCTTTCTTT.

This chain connects TRBV7-2 to TRBJ2-1; 13 bases agree with TRBD2. Germline V gene sequence: CDR1 SGHTA, CDR2 FQGNSA. V gave up 4 bases and J gave up 3 bases; unmatched junction bases: 0. The length of the CDR3 is 15 residues. Here the CDR3 reads CASSWTSGSYNEQFF. In DNA form, the CDR3 reads TGTGCCAGCAGCTGGACTAGCGGGAGCTACAATGAGCAGTTCTTC.

The chain links TRBV5-1 to TRBJ1-6; tentative D call: TRBD1 (6 bases). V gave up 6 bases and J gave up 7 bases, with 11 bases separating them. Germline loops: CDR1 SGHRS, CDR2 YFSETQ. The CDR3 spans 13 residues. CDR3 residues: CASNSGENSPLHF. The CDR3 coding sequence is TGCGCCAGCAACTCAGGGGAAAATTCACCCCTCCACTTT. The variable domain in full, completed from reference TRBV5-1 and TRBJ1-6, reads KAGVTQTPRYLIKTRGQQVTLSCSPISGHRSVSWYQQTPGQGLQFLFEYFSETQRNKGNFPGRFSGRQFSNSRSEMNVSTLELGDSALYLCASNSGENSPLHFGNGTRLTVT.

The chain uses TRBV7-3 and TRBJ1-1; D is possibly TRBD1 (5 bases). The germline V gene encodes CDR1 SGHTA and CDR2 FQGTGA. The V and J ends lost 1 base and 4 bases respectively, with 16 bases between them. The CDR3 consists of 16 residues. The CDR3 DNA reads TGTGCCAGCAGCTTAAAAGCTTCAGGGAGTGGCACTGAAGCTTTCTTT. Translated, it gives CASSLKASGSGTEAFF.

The chain has TRBV29-1 and TRBJ1-3; D perhaps matches TRBD1 (5 bases). Germline V gene data show CDR1 as SQVTM and CDR2 as ANQGSEA. This CDR3 contains 14 residues. The V end was cut by 6 bases, the J end by 4 bases, with 16 bases between. The CDR3 nucleotides are TGCAGCGTGGGACTCGGCCAGGCAGGAAACACCATATATTTT. Translating it yields CSVGLGQAGNTIYF.

This clone was seen a single time. The rearrangement joins TRBV7-2 to TRBJ2-1; 11 bases are shared with TRBD2. Germline CDR1 and CDR2: SGHTA and FQGNSA. V lost 3 bases, J lost 10 bases, and 11 bases stayed unmatched. CDR3 length: 16 amino acids. The CDR3 region is CASSLAGTSGPTEQFF. Here the CDR3 DNA reads TGTGCCAGCAGCTTGGCCGGGACTAGCGGTCCGACGGAGCAGTTCTTC.

The rearrangement joins TRBV7-3 to TRBJ2-5; D remains unclear. The V and J ends lost 0 bases and 2 bases respectively, with 7 bases between them. The CDR3 is 14 residues long. CDR1 is SGHTA, CDR2 FQGTGA, per germline. The CDR3 region has the DNA TGTGCCAGCAGCTTAACTGGAGAGCAAGAGACCCAGTACTTC. Its translation: CASSLTGEQETQYF.

The chain recombines TRBV5-5 with TRBJ2-7, with D perhaps matching TRBD1 or TRBD2 (5 bases each). This CDR3 has 15 residues. Looked up from germline, CDR1 is SGHKS and CDR2 is YYEKEE (reference sequence). Trimming cost V 7 bases and J 2 bases, with 19 bases left between them. CDR3 nucleotide sequence: TGTGCCAGCTCCGAGAGGGCAGGGCGAACCTACGAGCAGTACTTC. Encoded protein: CASSERAGRTYEQYF.

V usage is TRBV18 and J usage is TRBJ2-5; no clear D gene. V lost 3 bases and J lost 0, with 5 bases in between. The CDR3 is 13 residues long. Looked up from germline, CDR1 is KGHSH and CDR2 is LQKENI. The CDR3: CASSPGNQETQYF. The CDR3 nucleotides are TGTGCCAGCTCACCGGGCAACCAAGAGACCCAGTACTTC.

The V call is TRBV19, the J call TRBJ1-5; perhaps TRBD1 as D (5 bases). The ends were cut back, 6 bases at V and 0 bases at J, with 18 bases in the middle. The CDR3 is made up of 17 amino acids. Germline values: CDR1 LNHDA, CDR2 SQIVND (reference sequence). CDR3 sequence: CASSRRGGAYSNQPQHF. As DNA, the CDR3 is TGTGCCAGTAGCCGTCGGGGAGGGGCTTATAGCAATCAGCCCCAGCATTTT.

The V gene is TRBV29-1, the J gene TRBJ1-1, with 10 bases fitting TRBD1. There are 16 residues in the CDR3. From germline, CDR1 is SQVTM and CDR2 ANQGSEA. J lost 3 bases, V lost 7 bases, and 14 bases had no gene match. The DNA of the CDR3 is TGCAGCGCCCAGCAGGGACAGGGGAGGTGGGACACTGAAGCTTTCTTT. Amino acid sequence: CSAQQGQGRWDTEAFF.

V is TRBV24-1 and J is TRBJ1-5; D possibly corresponds to TRBD1 (5 bases). Germline lookup yields CDR1 KGHDR and CDR2 SFDVKD. V was clipped by 2 bases and J by 6 bases, with 13 bases between them. The CDR3 has 15 amino acids. The DNA for the CDR3 is TGTGCCACCAGTGATTCGGGGGAGGTGGGTCAGCCCCAGCATTTT. Encoded protein: CATSDSGEVGQPQHF.

The chain combines TRBV18 with TRBJ1-1; unclear D gene. There are 14 residues in the CDR3. Trimming took off 0 bases at V and 5 bases at J, with 10 bases between the two ends. The germline V gene encodes CDR1 KGHSH and CDR2 LQKENI. This CDR3 reads CASSPPPGGTEAFF. The CDR3 region has the DNA TGTGCCAGCTCACCACCGCCAGGCGGAACTGAAGCTTTCTTT.

V and J are TRBV30 and TRBJ2-7; TRBD2 matches 9 bases. The CDR3 is 15 residues long. V was pared by 2 bases and J by 2 bases, with 7 bases of the junction left unmatched. Germline CDR1 and CDR2: GTSNPN and SVGIG (reference sequence). The CDR3 loop is CAWSKTSGFAYEQYF. CDR3 in DNA: TGTGCCTGGAGTAAAACTAGCGGGTTTGCCTACGAGCAGTACTTC.

The chain employs TRBV27 and TRBJ2-2; 10 bases are a match to TRBD2. CDR1 and CDR2 (germline): MNHEY, SMNVEV (reference sequence). The CDR3 has 17 residues. The V gene end was trimmed by 3 bases and the J gene end by 1 base; junction bases not matched to a gene: 5. The CDR3 DNA reads TGTGCCAGCAGTTTGAGAGCGGGAGGGCAGAACACCGGGGAGCTGTTTTTT. Its protein is CASSLRAGGQNTGELFF.

The chain joins TRBV29-1 to TRBJ2-6; possibly TRBD1 for D (5 bases). CDR3 length: 14 amino acids. Germline CDR1 and CDR2: SQVTM and ANQGSEA. Trimming cost V 6 bases and J 5 bases, with 14 bases left between them. CDR3 protein: CSVRDSLWANVLTF. CDR3 coding DNA: TGCAGCGTCCGAGACAGTTTGTGGGCCAACGTCCTGACTTTC.